This record looks at one TCR beta chain sequence and its context. The data stem from a study of cytomegalovirus exposure and HLA in healthy donors. The CDR3 contains 13 residues. Trimming took 5 bases from V and 7 from J; bases not matched to a gene: 4. Germline-derived CDR1 and CDR2 are LNHDA and SQIVND (reference sequence). The repertoire was sequenced with immunoSEQ multiplex PCR; TCRdb's copy has only in-frame clones and lacks some. The sample lists 150,000 to 200,000 clones; roughly 89% were seen once. The TCR sequence derives from a woman aged 18 to 35 in good health and CMV-seropositive. The material sequenced was PBMCs. The V call is TRBV19, the J call TRBJ2-1; 8 nucleotides agree with TRBD2. The CDR3, as DNA: TGTGCCAGTAGTTCGGGAGGGCCAAATGAGCAGTTCTTC. It encodes CASSSGGPNEQFF.